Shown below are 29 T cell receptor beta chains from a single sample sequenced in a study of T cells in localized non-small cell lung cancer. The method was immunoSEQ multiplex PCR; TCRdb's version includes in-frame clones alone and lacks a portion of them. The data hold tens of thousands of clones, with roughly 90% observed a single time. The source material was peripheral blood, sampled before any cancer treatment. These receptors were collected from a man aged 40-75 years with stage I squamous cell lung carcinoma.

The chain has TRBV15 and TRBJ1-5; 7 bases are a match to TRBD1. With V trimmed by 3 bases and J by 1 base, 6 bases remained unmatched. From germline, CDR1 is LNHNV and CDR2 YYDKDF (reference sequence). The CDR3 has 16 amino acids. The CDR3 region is CATSRWQGGSNQPQHF. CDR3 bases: TGTGCCACCAGCAGGTGGCAGGGGGGCAGCAATCAGCCCCAGCATTTT. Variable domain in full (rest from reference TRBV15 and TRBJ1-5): DAMVIQNPRYQVTQFGKPVTLSCSQTLNHNVMYWYQQKSSQAPKLLFHYYDKDFNNEADTPDNFQSRRPNTSFCFLDIRSPGLGDTAMYLCATSRWQGGSNQPQHFGDGTRLSIL.

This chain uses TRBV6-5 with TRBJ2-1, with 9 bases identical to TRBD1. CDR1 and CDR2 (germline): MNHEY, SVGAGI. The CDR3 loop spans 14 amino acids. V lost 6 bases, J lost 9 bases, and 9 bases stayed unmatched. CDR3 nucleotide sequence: TGTGCCAGCAGCCGCCAGGACAGGGGTCGTGAGCAGTTCTTC. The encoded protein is CASSRQDRGREQFF.

DNA of the CDR3: TGTGCCAGCAGCCGGGGGCCGGGACAGCGAACGAACGGCTACACCTTC. Translated, it gives CASSRGPGQRTNGYTF. The rearrangement uses TRBV7-2 and TRBJ1-2, with 7 bases lining up with TRBD1. Germline CDR1 and CDR2: SGHTA and FQGNSA. With 5 bases clipped from V and 8 bases from J, the junction kept 17 bases outside the gene matches. The CDR3 contains 16 residues.

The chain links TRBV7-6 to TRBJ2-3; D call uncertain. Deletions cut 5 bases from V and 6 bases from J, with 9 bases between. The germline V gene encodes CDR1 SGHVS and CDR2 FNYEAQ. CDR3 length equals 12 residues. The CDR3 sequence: CASSQSSDTQYF. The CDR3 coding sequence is TGTGCCAGCAGCCAGAGTAGTGATACGCAGTATTTT. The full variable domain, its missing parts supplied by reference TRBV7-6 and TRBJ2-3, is GAGVSQSPRYKVTKRGQDVALRCDPISGHVSLYWYRQALGQGPEFLTYFNYEAQQDKSGLPNDRFSAERPEGSISTLTIQRTEQRDSAMYRCASSQSSDTQYFGPGTRLTVL.

The CDR3, as DNA: TGTGCCAGTAGTCAATCGATTTCTCAGCCCCAGCATTTT. Amino acid sequence: CASSQSISQPQHF. The rearrangement joins TRBV19 to TRBJ1-5; no firm D call. The CDR3 length is 13 residues. Germline V gene sequence: CDR1 LNHDA, CDR2 SQIVND (reference sequence). V was cut by 5 bases and J by 6 bases, with 11 bases left in between.

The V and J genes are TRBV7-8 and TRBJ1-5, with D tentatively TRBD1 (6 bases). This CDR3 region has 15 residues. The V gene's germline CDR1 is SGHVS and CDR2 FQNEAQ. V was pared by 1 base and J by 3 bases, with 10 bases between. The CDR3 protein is CASSLEGGVNQPQHF. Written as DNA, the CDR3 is TGTGCCAGCAGCTTAGAAGGGGGGGTCAATCAGCCCCAGCATTTT.

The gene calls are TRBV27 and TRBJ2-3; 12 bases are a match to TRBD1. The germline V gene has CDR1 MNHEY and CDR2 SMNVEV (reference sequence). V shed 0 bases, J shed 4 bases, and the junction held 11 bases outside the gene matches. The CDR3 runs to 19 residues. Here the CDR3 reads CASSLSPPGQGAGADTQYF. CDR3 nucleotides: TGTGCCAGCAGTTTATCCCCTCCGGGACAGGGGGCGGGTGCAGATACGCAGTATTTT.

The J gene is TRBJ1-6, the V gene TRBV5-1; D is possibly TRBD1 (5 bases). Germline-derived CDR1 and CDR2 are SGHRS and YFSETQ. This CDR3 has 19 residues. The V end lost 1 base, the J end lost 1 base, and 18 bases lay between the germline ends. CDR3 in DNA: TGCGCCAGCAGCTTGCAGGGCTTAGGGTTCGGTTCCTATAATTCACCCCTCCACTTT. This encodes CASSLQGLGFGSYNSPLHF.

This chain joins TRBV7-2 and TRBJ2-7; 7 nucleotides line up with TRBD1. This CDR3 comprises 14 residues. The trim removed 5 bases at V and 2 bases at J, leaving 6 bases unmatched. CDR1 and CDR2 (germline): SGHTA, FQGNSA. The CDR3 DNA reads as TGTGCCAGCAGCACTCGGACAGGTCCCTACGAGCAGTACTTC. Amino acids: CASSTRTGPYEQYF.

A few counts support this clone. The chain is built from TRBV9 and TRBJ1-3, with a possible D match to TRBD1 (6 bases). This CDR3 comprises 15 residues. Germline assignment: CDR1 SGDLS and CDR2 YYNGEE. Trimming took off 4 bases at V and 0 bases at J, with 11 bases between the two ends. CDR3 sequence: CASSMGHASGNTIYF. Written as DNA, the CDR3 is TGTGCCAGCAGCATGGGACATGCCTCTGGAAACACCATATATTTT. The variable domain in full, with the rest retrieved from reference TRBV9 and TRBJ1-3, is DSGVTQTPKHLITATGQRVTLRCSPRSGDLSVYWYQQSLDQGLQFLIQYYNGEERAKGNILERFSAQQFPDLHSELNLSSLELGDSALYFCASSMGHASGNTIYFGEGSWLTVV.

The CDR3 here is CASSDGTGGPYEQFF. The CDR3 DNA is TGTGCCAGCAGCGACGGGACAGGGGGCCCATATGAGCAGTTCTTC. This chain links TRBV9 with TRBJ2-1; 12 nucleotides agree with TRBD1. V lost 3 bases to trimming and J lost 8 bases; unmatched junction nucleotides: 6. The CDR3 has 15 residues. CDR1 is SGDLS and CDR2 is YYNGEE in the germline V gene. The entire variable domain, with the rest obtained from reference TRBV9 and TRBJ2-1, is as follows: DSGVTQTPKHLITATGQRVTLRCSPRSGDLSVYWYQQSLDQGLQFLIQYYNGEERAKGNILERFSAQQFPDLHSELNLSSLELGDSALYFCASSDGTGGPYEQFFGPGTRLTVL.

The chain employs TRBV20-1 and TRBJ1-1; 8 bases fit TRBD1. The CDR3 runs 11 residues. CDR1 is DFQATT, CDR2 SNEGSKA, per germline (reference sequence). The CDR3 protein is CTGQGNTEAFF. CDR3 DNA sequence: TGCACCGGACAGGGAAACACTGAAGCTTTCTTT.

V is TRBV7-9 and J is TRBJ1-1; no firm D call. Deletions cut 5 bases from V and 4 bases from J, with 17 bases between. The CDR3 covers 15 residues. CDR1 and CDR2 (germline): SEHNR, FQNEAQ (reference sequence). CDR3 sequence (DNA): TGTGCCAGCAGCCCCAAGGTCGCCGTTTCCACTGAAGCTTTCTTT. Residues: CASSPKVAVSTEAFF.

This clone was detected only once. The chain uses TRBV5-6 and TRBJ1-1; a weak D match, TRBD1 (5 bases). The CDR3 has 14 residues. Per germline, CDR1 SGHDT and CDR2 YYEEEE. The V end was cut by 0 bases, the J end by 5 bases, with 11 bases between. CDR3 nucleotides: TGTGCCAGCAGCTTGGCCAGGGTGGGAACTGAAGCTTTCTTT. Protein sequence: CASSLARVGTEAFF.

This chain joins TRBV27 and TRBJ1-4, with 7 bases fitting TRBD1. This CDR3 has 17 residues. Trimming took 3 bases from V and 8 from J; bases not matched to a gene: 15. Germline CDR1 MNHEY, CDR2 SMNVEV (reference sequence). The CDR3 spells CASSFRRGGQAREKLFF. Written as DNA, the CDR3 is TGTGCCAGCAGTTTCCGCCGGGGTGGACAGGCCAGGGAAAAACTGTTTTTT.

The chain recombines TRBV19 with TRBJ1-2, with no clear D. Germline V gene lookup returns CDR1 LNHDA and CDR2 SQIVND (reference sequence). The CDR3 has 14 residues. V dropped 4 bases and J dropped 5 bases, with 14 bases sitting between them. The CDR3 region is CASSTPSAFYGYTF. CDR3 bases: TGTGCCAGTAGTACCCCTTCCGCCTTTTATGGCTACACCTTC.

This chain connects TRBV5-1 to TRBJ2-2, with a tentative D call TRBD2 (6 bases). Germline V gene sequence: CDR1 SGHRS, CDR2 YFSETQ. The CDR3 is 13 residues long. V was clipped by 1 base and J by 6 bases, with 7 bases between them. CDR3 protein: CASSLWGAGELFF. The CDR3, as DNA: TGCGCCAGCAGCTTGTGGGGGGCCGGGGAGCTGTTTTTT.

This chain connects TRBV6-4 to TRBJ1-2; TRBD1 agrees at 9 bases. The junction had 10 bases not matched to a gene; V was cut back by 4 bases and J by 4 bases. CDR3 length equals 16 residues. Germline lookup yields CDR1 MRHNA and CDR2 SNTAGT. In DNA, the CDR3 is TGTGCCAGCAGTGCGGGAACCGGGACAGGGTCCTATGGCTACACCTTC. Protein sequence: CASSAGTGTGSYGYTF.

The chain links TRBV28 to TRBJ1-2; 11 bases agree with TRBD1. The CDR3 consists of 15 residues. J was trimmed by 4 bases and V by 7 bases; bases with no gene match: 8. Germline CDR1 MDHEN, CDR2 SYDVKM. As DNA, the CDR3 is TGTGCCAGCACCTCCGGGACAGGGGGATTCTATGGCTACACCTTC. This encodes CASTSGTGGFYGYTF.

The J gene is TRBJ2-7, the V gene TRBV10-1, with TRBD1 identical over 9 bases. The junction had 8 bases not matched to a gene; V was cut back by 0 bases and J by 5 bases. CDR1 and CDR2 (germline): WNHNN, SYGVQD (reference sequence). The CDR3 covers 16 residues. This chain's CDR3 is CASSESSPWTGDEQYF. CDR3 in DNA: TGCGCCAGCAGTGAGTCCAGCCCCTGGACAGGGGACGAGCAGTACTTC.

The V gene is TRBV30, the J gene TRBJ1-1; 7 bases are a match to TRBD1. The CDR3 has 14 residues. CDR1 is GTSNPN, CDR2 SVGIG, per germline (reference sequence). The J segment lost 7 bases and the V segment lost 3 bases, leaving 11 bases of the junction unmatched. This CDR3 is CAWSPGRGIVEAFF. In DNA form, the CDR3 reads TGTGCCTGGAGCCCCGGCAGGGGGATCGTTGAAGCTTTCTTT.

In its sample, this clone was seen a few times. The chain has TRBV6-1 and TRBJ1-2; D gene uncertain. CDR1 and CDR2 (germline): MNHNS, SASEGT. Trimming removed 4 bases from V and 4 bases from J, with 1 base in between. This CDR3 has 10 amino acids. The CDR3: CASSVYGYTF. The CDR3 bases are TGTGCCAGCAGTGTCTATGGCTACACCTTC.

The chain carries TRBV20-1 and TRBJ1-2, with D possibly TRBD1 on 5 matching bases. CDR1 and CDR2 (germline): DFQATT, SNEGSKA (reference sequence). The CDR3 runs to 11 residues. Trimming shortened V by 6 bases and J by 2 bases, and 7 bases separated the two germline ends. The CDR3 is CSARQNYGYTF. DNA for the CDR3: TGCAGTGCGAGACAGAACTATGGCTACACCTTC.

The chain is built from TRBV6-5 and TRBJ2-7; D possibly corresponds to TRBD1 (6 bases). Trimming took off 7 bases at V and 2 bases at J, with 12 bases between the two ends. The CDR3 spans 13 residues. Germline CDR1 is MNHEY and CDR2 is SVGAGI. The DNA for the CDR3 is TGTGCCAGCACCGGGGACAAAACCTACGAGCAGTACTTC. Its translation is CASTGDKTYEQYF.

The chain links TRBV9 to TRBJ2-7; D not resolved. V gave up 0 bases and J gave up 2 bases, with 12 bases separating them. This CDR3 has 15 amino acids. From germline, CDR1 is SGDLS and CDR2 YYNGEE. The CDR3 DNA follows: TGTGCCAGCAGCGTAGGAGGCGGTCGAGCCTACGAGCAGTACTTC. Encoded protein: CASSVGGGRAYEQYF.

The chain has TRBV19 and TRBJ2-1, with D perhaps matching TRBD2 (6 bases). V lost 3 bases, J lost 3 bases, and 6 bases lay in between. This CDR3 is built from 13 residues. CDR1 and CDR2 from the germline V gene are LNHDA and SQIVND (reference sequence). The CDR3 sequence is CASSMGGYNEQFF. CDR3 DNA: TGTGCCAGTAGTATGGGGGGCTACAATGAGCAGTTCTTC.

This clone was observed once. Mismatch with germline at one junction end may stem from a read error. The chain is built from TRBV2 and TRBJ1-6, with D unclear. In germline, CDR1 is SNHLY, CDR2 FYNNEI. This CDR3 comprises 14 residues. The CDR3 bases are TGTGCCAGCAGTGAAGTTGGGGATAACTCACCCCTCCACTTT. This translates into CASSEVGDNSPLHF.

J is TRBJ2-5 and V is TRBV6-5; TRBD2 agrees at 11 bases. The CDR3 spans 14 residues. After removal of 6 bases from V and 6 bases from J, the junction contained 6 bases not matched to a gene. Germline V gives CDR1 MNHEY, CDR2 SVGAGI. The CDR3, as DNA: TGTGCCAGCAGCCGTACTAGCGGGGGAAAGACCCAGTACTTC. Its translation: CASSRTSGGKTQYF.

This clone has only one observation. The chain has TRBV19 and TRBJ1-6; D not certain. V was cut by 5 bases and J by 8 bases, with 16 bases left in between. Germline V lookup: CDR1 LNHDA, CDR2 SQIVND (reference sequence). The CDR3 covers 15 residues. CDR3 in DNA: TGTGCCAGTAGTTTGACGGGGTTGGGAGATTCACCCCTCCACTTT. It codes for CASSLTGLGDSPLHF.